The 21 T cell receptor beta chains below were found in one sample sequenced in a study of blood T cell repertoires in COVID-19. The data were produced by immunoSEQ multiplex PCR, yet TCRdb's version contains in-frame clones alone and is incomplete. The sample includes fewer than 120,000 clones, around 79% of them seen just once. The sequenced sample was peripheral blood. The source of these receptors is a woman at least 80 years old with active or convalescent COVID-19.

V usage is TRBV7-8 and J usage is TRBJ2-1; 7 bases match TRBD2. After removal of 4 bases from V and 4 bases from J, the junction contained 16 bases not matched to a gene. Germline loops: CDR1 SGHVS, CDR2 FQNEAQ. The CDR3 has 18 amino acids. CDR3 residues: CASSSLGGDYNLYNEQFF. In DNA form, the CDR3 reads TGTGCCAGCAGCTCCCTTGGAGGGGACTACAACCTATACAATGAGCAGTTCTTC.

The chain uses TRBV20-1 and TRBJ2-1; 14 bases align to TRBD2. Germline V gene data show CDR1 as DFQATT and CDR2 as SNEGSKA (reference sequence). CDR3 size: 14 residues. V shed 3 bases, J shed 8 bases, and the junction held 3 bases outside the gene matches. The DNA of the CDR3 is TGCAGTGCTAGTGGGACTAGCGGGAGTGATGAGCAGTTCTTC. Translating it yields CSASGTSGSDEQFF.

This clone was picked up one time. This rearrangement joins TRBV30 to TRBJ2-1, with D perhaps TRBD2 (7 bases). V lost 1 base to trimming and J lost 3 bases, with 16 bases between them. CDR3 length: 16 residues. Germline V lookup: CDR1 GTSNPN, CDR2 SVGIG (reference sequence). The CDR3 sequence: CAWSEERGGYYNEQFF. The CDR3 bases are TGTGCCTGGAGTGAAGAGAGGGGGGGCTACTACAATGAGCAGTTCTTC. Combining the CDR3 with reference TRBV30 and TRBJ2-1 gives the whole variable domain SQTIHQWPATLVQPVGSPLSLECTVEGTSNPNLYWYRQAAGRGLQLLFYSVGIGQISSEVPQNLSASRPQDRQFILSSKKLLLSDSGFYLCAWSEERGGYYNEQFFGPGTRLTVL.

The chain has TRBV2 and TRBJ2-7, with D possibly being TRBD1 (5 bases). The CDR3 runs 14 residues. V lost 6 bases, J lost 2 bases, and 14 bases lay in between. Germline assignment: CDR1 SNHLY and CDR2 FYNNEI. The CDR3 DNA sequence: TGTGCCAGCAGCTTGGTACAGGCGACCTACGAGCAGTACTTC. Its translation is CASSLVQATYEQYF.

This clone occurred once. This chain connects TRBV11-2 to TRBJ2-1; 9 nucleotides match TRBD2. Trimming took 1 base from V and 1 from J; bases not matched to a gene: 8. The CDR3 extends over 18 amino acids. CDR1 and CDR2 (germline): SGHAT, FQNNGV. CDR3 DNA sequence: TGTGCCAGCAGCTTAGTAGTAGCGGGAGTTGGATCCTACAATGAGCAGTTCTTC. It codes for CASSLVVAGVGSYNEQFF.

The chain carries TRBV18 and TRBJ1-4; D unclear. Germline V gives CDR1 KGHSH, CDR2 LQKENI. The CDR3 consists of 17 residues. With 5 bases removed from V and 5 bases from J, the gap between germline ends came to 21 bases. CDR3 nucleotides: TGTGCCAGCTCATCCCCCTTACCGACTCGAGTCAATGAAAAACTGTTTTTT. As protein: CASSSPLPTRVNEKLFF.

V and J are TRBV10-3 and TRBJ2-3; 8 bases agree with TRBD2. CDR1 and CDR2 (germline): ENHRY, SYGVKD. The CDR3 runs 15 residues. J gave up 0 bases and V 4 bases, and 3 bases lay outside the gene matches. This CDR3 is CAISAPSGSTDTQYF. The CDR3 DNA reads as TGTGCCATCAGTGCGCCTAGCGGGAGCACAGATACGCAGTATTTT.

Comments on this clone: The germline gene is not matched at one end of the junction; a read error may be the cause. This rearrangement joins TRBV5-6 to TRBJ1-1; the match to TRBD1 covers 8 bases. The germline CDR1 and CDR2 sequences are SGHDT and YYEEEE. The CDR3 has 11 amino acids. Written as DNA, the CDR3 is TGTGCCAGCAGGTCGACAGGGGTGGTCATCTTT. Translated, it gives CASRSTGVVIF.

The CDR3 nucleotides are TGTGCCAGTAGTATCCGACAGGGACCCGTTGCTTTCTTT. This translates into CASSIRQGPVAFF. The chain is built from TRBV19 and TRBJ1-1; TRBD1 matches at 7 bases. After removal of 3 bases from V and 11 bases from J, the junction contained 9 bases not matched to a gene. The germline V gene has CDR1 LNHDA and CDR2 SQIVND (reference sequence). CDR3 length: 13 amino acids.

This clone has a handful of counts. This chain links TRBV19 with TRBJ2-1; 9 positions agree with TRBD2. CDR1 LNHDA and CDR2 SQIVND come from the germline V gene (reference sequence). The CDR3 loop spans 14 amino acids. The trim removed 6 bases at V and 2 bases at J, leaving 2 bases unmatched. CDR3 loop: CASSLAGTYNEQFF. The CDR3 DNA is TGTGCCAGTAGCCTAGCGGGAACCTACAATGAGCAGTTCTTC.

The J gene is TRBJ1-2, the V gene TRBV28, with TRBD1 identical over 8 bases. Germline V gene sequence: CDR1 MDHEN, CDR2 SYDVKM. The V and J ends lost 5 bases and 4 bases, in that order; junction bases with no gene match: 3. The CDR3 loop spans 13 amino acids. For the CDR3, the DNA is TGTGCCAGCAGTCCCGGGACAGGCTATGGCTACACCTTC. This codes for CASSPGTGYGYTF.

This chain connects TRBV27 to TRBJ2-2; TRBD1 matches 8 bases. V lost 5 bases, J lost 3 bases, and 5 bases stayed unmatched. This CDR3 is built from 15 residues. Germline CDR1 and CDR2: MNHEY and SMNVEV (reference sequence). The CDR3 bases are TGTGCCAGCAGTGCCTACAGGGGGTACACCGGGGAGCTGTTTTTT. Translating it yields CASSAYRGYTGELFF.

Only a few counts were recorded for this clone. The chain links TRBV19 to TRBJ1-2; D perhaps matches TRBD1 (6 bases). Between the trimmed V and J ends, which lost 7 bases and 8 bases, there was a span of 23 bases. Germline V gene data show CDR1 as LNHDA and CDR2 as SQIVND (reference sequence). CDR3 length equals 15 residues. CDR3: CASTLDRSVTRGYTF. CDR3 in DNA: TGTGCCAGTACCCTAGACAGGTCGGTCACAAGGGGCTACACCTTC.

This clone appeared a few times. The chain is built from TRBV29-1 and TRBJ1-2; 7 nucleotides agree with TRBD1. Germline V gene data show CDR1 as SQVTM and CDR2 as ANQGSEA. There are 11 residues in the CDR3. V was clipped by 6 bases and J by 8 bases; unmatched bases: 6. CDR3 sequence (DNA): TGCAGCGTCGCGACAGGGCGAGGCTACACCTTC. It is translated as CSVATGRGYTF.

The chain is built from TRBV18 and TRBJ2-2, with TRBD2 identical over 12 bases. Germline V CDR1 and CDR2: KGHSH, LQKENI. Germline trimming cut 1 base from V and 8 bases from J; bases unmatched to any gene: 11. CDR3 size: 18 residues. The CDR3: CASSPLTSGSSVAGELFF. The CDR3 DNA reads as TGTGCCAGCTCACCACTGACTAGCGGGAGCAGCGTGGCGGGGGAGCTGTTTTTT.

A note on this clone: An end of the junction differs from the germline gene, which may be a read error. In nucleotides, the CDR3 is TGTGCCACCTCAGTCGGGGTAGGTTCCTACAATGAGCAGTTCTTC. Translating it yields CATSVGVGSYNEQFF. This chain links TRBV18 with TRBJ2-1; a weak D match, TRBD2 (5 bases). CDR3 length: 15 amino acids. Germline V gives CDR1 KGHSH, CDR2 LQKENI.

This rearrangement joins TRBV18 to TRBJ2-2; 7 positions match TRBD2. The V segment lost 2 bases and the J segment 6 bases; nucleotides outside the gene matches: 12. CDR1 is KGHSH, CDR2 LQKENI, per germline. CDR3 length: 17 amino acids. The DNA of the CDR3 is TGTGCCAGCTCACCATCAAGGGGAAAGCGGGGTCCCGGGGAGCTGTTTTTT. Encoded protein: CASSPSRGKRGPGELFF.

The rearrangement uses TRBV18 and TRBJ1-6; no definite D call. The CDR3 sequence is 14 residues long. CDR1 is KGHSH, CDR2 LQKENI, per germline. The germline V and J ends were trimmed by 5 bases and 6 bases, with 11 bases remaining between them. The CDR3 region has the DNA TGTGCCAGCTCATTGCGGCGGGGTAATTCACCCCTCCACTTT. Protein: CASSLRRGNSPLHF.

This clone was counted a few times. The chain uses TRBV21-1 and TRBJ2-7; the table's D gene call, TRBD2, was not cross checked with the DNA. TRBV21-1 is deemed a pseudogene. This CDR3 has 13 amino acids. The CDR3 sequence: CASSQRTEYEQYF. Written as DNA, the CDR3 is TGTGCCAGCAGCCAGAGGACTGAGTACGAGCAGTACTTC.

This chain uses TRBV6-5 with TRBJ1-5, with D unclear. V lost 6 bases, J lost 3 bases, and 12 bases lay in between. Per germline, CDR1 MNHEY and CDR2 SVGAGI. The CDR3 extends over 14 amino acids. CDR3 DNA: TGTGCCAGCAGCCCCCGGGAACACAATCAGCCCCAGCATTTT. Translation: CASSPREHNQPQHF.

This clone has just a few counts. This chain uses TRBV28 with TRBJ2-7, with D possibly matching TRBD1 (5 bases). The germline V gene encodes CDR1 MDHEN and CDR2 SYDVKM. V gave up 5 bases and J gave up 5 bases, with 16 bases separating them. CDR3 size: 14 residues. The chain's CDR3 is CASSTPGRVNEQYF. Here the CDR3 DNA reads TGTGCCAGCAGTACCCCGGGCAGGGTTAACGAGCAGTACTTC.